The rows below give T cell receptor beta chains drawn from one sample of a study of T-cell reconstitution after alpha-beta-depleted transplantation in children. TCRdb redid the calling of the PCR reads with MiXCR, one entry per CDR3 protein. The sample carries about 540,000 distinct CDR3 sequences, over 25% recorded once. Specimen: PBMCs, collected before TCRalphabeta/CD19-depleted stem cell transplant. The origin of the receptors is a boy under two years old with Wiskott-Aldrich syndrome, due to receive a stem cell transplant. The CDR3 runs from the conserved cysteine through the conserved F or W. A D gene is named only where the DNA matches it firmly. Clone size, where shown, is once, few, many, or a class for clones that have expanded.

v_gene	j_gene	d_gene	len	abundance	CDR3nt	CDR3aa
TRBV9	TRBJ2-1	.	16	.	TGTGCCAGCAGCGCCCCCGGGCGTGGGTCCTACAATGAGCAGTTCTTC	CASSAPGRGSYNEQFF
TRBV12-3/TRBV12-4	TRBJ1-3	.	14	few	TGTGCCAGCAGTTTACGGTCCATTAGAAACACCATATATTTT	CASSLRSIRNTIYF
TRBV18	TRBJ2-4	.	12	.	TGTGCCAGCTCACAGAGCAGGGACATTCAGTACTTC	CASSQSRDIQYF
TRBV5-1	TRBJ1-6	.	15	few	TGCGCCAGCAGCTTGCGGGGGTACGGGAATTCACCCCTCCACTTT	CASSLRGYGNSPLHF
TRBV4-1	TRBJ2-1	TRBD2	14	.	TGCGCCAGCAGCCAAGACCCCGGGACTAGGTTCGAGTTCTTC	CASSQDPGTRFEFF
TRBV28	TRBJ2-7	.	12	.	TGTGCCAGCAGCCCTTGGTTCTACGAGCAGTACTTC	CASSPWFYEQYF
TRBV20-1	TRBJ2-7	.	10	few	TGCAGTGCTAAAAAATACGAGCAGTACTTC	CSAKKYEQYF
TRBV10-3	TRBJ1-5	.	14	few	TGTGCCATCAGCAGTTCAGGGGGCAATCAGCCCCAGCATTTT	CAISSSGGNQPQHF
TRBV7-2	TRBJ2-7	.	14	many	TGTGCCAGCAGCTTCCGGGACACATCACCCGAGCAGTACTTC	CASSFRDTSPEQYF
TRBV28	TRBJ2-5	.	14	few	TGTGCCAGCAGTTTTACCAGTCACCAAGAGACCCAGTACTTC	CASSFTSHQETQYF
TRBV2	TRBJ1-6	TRBD1	15	few	TGTGCCAGCAGTGAAAGACAGGGGTGGAATTCACCCCTCCACTTT	CASSERQGWNSPLHF
TRBV7-2	TRBJ2-7	TRBD2	15	.	TGTGCCAGCACCTTCCTAGCGGGAGCTTCCTACGAGCAGTACTTC	CASTFLAGASYEQYF
TRBV5-1	TRBJ2-5	.	12	.	TGCGCCAGCAGCTTCACAAAAGAGACCCAGTACTTC	CASSFTKETQYF
TRBV29-1	TRBJ1-5	.	12	few	TGCAGCGTTGGGGGGGTACGCGAGCCCCAGCATTTT	CSVGGVREPQHF
TRBV12-3/TRBV12-4	TRBJ2-7	TRBD1	15	few	TGTGCCAGCAGTTTTACCGGACAGGGAAGCTACGAGCAGTACTTC	CASSFTGQGSYEQYF
TRBV5-1	TRBJ1-1	.	14	.	TGCGCCAGCAGTATCAGGGATGGGAACACTGAAGCTTTCTTT	CASSIRDGNTEAFF
TRBV12-3/TRBV12-4	TRBJ1-1	.	16	.	TGTGCCAGCAGTTTTCGTCTGGGAAAATTGAACACTGAAGCTTTCTTT	CASSFRLGKLNTEAFF
TRBV10-3	TRBJ1-1	.	10	.	TGTGCCATCAGTGACACTGAAGCTTTCTTT	CAISDTEAFF
TRBV29-1	TRBJ2-7	.	13	.	TGCAGCGTTAAGCTAGCGGAACAGGGCGAGCAGTACTTC	CSVKLAEQGEQYF
TRBV3-1	TRBJ2-1	.	13	few	TGTGCCACCAAACGGGACCGGGTCGATGAGCAGTTCTTC	CATKRDRVDEQFF
TRBV29-1	TRBJ2-7	TRBD1	15	few	TGCAGCGTGCGACTGACAGGGGGCCTCTCCTACGAGCAGTACTTC	CSVRLTGGLSYEQYF
TRBV5-1	TRBJ1-1	.	15	few	TGCGCCAGCAGCTTGGGCGGCAGTGGTTGGGCTGAAGCTTTCTTT	CASSLGGSGWAEAFF
TRBV12-3/TRBV12-4	TRBJ1-2	TRBD1	14	few	TGTGCCAGCAGAGGGACAGGGATCCTCTATGGCTACACCTTC	CASRGTGILYGYTF
TRBV11-2	TRBJ2-7	.	15	.	TGTGCCAGCAGCTCGTTGGGCAGGGGGGTTTACGAGCAGTACTTC	CASSSLGRGVYEQYF
TRBV20-1	TRBJ2-7	TRBD1	12	.	TGCAGTGCTAGTGGACAGGGCTACGAGCAGTACTTC	CSASGQGYEQYF
TRBV20-1	TRBJ1-4	.	11	.	TGCAGTGCTAGAGATAGTGAAAAACTGTTTTTT	CSARDSEKLFF
TRBV20-1	TRBJ2-5	.	13	.	TGCAGCTACCATAGTCCCACCCAAGAGACCCAGTACTTC	CSYHSPTQETQYF
TRBV5-1	TRBJ2-5	TRBD2	16	.	TGCGCCAGCAGCTTGGGCTTTACTAGCGGACAAGAGACCCAGTACTTC	CASSLGFTSGQETQYF
TRBV29-1	TRBJ1-2	.	14	few	TGCAGCGTTGCCCCGGGCCCAGCTAACTATGGCTACACCTTC	CSVAPGPANYGYTF